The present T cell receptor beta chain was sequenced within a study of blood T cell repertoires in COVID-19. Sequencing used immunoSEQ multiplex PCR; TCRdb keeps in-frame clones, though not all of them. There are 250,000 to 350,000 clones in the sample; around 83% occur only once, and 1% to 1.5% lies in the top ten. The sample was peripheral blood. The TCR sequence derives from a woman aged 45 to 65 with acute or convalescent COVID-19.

CDR3 amino acids: CASSGQGAEAFF. The CDR3 DNA reads as TGTGCTAGTTCGGGACAGGGCGCTGAAGCTTTCTTT. The chain recombines TRBV12-5 with TRBJ1-1; 9 nucleotides line up with TRBD1. V was clipped by 8 bases and J by 6 bases; unmatched bases: 4. Looked up from germline, CDR1 is LGHNT and CDR2 is FRNRAP. This CDR3 comprises 12 residues.